The clone carrying this TCR beta chain was counted at least ten times. This sample was taken from a study of T-cell reconstitution after alpha-beta-depleted transplantation in children. Molecular barcoding with unique molecular identifiers was used for the TCRbeta library. Each CDR3 protein is one row after TCRdb ran MiXCR on the PCR reads. The sample lists roughly 400,000 distinct CDR3 sequences, roughly 22% occurring once. The CDR3 is 13 residues long. Germline V gives CDR1 DFQATT, CDR2 SNEGSKA (reference sequence). Trimming took 5 bases from V and 3 from J; bases not matched to a gene: 4. The rearrangement links TRBV20-1 to TRBJ2-1, with 7 bases that match TRBD1. The sequence came from a human donor who donated a stem cell graft to a child with acute myeloid leukemia. The sample here was PBMCs from the stem cell graft donor, taken from the stem cell graft. CDR3 sequence reads: CSAPDRNYNEQFF. CDR3 sequence (DNA): TGCAGTGCTCCGGACAGGAACTACAATGAGCAGTTCTTC.